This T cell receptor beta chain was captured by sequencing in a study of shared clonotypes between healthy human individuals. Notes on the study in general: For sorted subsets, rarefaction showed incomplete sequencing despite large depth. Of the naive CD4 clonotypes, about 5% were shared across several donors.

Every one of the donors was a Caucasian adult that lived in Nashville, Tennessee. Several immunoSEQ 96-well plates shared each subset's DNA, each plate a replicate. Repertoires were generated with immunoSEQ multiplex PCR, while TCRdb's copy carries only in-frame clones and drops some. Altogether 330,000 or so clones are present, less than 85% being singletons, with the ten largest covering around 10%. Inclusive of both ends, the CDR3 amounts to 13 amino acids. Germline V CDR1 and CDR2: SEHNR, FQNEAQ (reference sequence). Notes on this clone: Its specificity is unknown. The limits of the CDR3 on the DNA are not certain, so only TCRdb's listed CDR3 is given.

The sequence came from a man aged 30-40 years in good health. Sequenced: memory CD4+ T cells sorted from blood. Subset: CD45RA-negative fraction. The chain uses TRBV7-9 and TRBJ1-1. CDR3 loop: CASSFGPGVAAFF.